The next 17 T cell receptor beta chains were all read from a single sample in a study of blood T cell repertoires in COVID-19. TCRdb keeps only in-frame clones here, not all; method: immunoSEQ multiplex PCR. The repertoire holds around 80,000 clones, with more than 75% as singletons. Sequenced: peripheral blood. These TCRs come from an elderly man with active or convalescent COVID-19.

The CDR3 loop reads CASSKEEGPPYGYTF. CDR3 DNA sequence: TGTGCCAGCAGCAAAGAGGAGGGACCACCCTATGGCTACACCTTC. The V call is TRBV21-1, the J call TRBJ1-2. TRBV21-1 is a pseudogene segment. The CDR3 consists of 15 residues.

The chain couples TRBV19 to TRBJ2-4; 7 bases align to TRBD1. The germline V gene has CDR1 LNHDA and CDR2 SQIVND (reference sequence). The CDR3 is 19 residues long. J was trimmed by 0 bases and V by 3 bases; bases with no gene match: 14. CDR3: CASSILTGSGSLAKNIQYF. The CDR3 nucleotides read TGTGCCAGTAGTATCCTGACAGGGTCGGGGTCCTTAGCCAAAAACATTCAGTACTTC.

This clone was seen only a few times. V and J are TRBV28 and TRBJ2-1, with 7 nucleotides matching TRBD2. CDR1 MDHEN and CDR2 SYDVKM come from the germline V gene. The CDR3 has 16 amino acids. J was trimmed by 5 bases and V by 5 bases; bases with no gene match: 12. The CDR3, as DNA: TGTGCCAGCAGTCTCGGGACTACAAAAGAAAACAATGAGCAGTTCTTC. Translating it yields CASSLGTTKENNEQFF.

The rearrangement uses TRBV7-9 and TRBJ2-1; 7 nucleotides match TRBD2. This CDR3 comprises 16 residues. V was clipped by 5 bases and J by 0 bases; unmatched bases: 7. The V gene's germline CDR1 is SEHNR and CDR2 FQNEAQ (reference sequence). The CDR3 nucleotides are TGTGCCAGCAGCGGACTAGGCTCTGGCTCCTACAATGAGCAGTTCTTC. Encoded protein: CASSGLGSGSYNEQFF.

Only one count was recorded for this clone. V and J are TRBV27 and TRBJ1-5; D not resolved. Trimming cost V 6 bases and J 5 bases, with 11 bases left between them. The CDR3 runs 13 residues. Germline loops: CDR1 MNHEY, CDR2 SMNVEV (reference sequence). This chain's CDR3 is CASSLQPDQPQHF. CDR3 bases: TGTGCCAGCAGCTTACAACCGGATCAGCCCCAGCATTTT.

The CDR3 spells CASSFSSDYGYTF. Written as DNA, the CDR3 is TGTGCCAGCAGTTTTTCATCAGACTATGGCTACACCTTC. This chain joins TRBV27 and TRBJ1-2; D not resolved. The CDR3 sequence is 13 residues long. The V end was cut by 3 bases, the J end by 3 bases, with 8 bases between. Germline CDR1 reads MNHEY; CDR2 reads SMNVEV (reference sequence).

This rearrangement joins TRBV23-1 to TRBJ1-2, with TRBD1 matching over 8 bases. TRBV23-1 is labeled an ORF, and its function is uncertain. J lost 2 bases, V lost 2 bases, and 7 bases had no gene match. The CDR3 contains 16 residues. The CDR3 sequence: CASSQSIQGENYGYTF. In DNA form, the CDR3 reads TGCGCCAGCAGTCAAAGCATACAGGGGGAAAACTATGGCTACACCTTC.

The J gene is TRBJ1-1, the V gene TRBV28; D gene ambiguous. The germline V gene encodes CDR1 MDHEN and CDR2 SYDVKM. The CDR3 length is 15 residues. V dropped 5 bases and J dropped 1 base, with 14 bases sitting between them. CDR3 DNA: TGTGCCAGCAGTCCCCCTCAGGTCTCGAACACTGAAGCTTTCTTT. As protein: CASSPPQVSNTEAFF.

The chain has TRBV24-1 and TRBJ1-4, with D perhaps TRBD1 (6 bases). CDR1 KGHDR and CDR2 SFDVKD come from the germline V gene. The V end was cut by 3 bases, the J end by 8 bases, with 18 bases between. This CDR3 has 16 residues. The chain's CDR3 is CATSDGTGKAREKLFF. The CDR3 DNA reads TGTGCCACCAGTGATGGAACAGGGAAAGCTCGAGAAAAACTGTTTTTT.

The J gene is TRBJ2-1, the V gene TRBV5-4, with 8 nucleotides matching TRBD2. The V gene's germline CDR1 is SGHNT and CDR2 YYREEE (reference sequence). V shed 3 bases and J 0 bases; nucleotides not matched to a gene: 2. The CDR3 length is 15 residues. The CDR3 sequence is CASSSAGGSYNEQFF. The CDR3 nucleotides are TGTGCCAGCAGCTCCGCGGGGGGCTCCTACAATGAGCAGTTCTTC. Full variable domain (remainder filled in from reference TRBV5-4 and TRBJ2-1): ETGVTQSPTHLIKTRGQQVTLRCSSQSGHNTVSWYQQALGQGPQFIFQYYREEENGRGNFPPRFSGLQFPNYSSELNVNALELDDSALYLCASSSAGGSYNEQFFGPGTRLTVL.

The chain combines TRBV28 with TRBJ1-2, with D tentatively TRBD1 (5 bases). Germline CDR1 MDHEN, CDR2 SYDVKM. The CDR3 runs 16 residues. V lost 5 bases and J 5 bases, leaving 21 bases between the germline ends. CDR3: CASSTPWQGRWYGYTF. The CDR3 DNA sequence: TGTGCCAGCAGTACCCCCTGGCAGGGAAGATGGTATGGCTACACCTTC.

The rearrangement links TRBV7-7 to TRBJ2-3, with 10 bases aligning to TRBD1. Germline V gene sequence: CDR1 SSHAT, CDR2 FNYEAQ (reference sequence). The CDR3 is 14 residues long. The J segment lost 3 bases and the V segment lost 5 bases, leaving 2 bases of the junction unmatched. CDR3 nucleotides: TGTGCCAGCAGCCGGGACAGGGGAACAGATACGCAGTATTTT. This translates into CASSRDRGTDTQYF.

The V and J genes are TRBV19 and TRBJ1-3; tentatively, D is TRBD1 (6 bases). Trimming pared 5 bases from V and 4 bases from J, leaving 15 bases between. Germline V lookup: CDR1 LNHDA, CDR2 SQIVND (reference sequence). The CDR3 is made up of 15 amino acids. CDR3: CASSPGQVGGNTIYF. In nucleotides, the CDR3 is TGTGCCAGTAGTCCGGGACAAGTGGGAGGAAACACCATATATTTT.

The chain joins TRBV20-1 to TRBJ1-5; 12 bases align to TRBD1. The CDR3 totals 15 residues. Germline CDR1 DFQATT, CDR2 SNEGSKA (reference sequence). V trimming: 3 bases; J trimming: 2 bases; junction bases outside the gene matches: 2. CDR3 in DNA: TGCAGTGCTAGTGGGACAGGGGGCCGCAATCAGCCCCAGCATTTT. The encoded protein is CSASGTGGRNQPQHF.

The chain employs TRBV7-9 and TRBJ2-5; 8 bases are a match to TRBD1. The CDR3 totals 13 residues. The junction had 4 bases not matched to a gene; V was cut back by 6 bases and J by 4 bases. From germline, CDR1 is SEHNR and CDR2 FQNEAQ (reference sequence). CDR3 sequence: CASRLGQGETQYF. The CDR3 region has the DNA TGTGCCAGCAGACTAGGACAGGGAGAGACCCAGTACTTC.

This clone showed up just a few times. CDR3 bases: TGCAGCGTTGAAGTGGGCAGTGCTAACTATGGCTACACCTTC. Translating it yields CSVEVGSANYGYTF. The V and J genes are TRBV29-1 and TRBJ1-2; no definite D call. Per germline, CDR1 SQVTM and CDR2 ANQGSEA. The V and J ends lost 1 base and 0 bases respectively, with 9 bases between them. This CDR3 comprises 14 residues.

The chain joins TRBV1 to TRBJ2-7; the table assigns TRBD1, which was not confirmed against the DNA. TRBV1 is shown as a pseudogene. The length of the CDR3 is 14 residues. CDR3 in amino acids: CTIKGVGAPYEQYV. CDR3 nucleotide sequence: TGCACCATCAAGGGCGTGGGGGCCCCCTACGAGCAGTACGTC.